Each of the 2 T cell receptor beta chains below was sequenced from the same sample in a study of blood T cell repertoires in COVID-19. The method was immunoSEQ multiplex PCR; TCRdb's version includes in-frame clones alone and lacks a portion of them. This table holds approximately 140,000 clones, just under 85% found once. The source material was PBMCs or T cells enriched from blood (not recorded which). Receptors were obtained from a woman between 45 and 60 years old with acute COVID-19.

CDR3 sequence (DNA): TGTGCCAGCAGCTTGAGGGAGTTAGAGCAGTACTTC. Translating gives CASSLRELEQYF. The genes are TRBV5-6 and TRBJ2-7; possibly TRBD2 for D (5 bases). The CDR3 loop spans 12 amino acids. With 1 base removed from V and 7 bases from J, the gap between germline ends came to 9 bases. Per the germline V gene, CDR1 is SGHDT and CDR2 is YYEEEE.

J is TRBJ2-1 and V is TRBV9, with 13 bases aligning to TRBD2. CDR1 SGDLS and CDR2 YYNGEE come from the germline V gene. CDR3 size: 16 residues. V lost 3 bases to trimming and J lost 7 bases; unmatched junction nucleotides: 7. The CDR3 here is CASSAPLAGGLNEQFF. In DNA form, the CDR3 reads TGTGCCAGCAGCGCACCACTAGCGGGAGGGCTTAATGAGCAGTTCTTC.